These 12 T cell receptor beta chains came from one sample sequenced in a study of blood T cell repertoires in COVID-19. The data were produced by immunoSEQ multiplex PCR, yet TCRdb's version contains in-frame clones alone and is incomplete. Among tens of thousands of clones listed, about three quarters were seen once. Sequencing used peripheral blood. The receptor set was obtained from a human donor in a cohort sampled during active COVID-19.

This clone was seen only once. V and J are TRBV28 and TRBJ2-2; maybe TRBD1 (6 bases). The CDR3 length is 15 residues. Deletions cut 2 bases from V and 7 bases from J, with 14 bases between. Germline V lookup: CDR1 MDHEN, CDR2 SYDVKM. CDR3 nucleotide sequence: TGTGCCAGCAGTTTAGGACCCGTCAGGGGCGGGGAGCTGTTTTTT. The encoded protein is CASSLGPVRGGELFF.

CDR3 region: CASSRSQGGSPLHF. In DNA form, the CDR3 reads TGCGCCAGCAGCCGATCGCAGGGGGGCTCACCCCTCCACTTT. The chain has TRBV4-1 and TRBJ1-6, with TRBD1 matching over 7 bases. From germline, CDR1 is MGHRA and CDR2 YSYEKL. The J segment lost 10 bases and the V segment lost 4 bases, leaving 7 bases of the junction unmatched. The CDR3 loop spans 14 amino acids.

In regard to this clone: The identical CDR3 is also encoded by other nucleotide sequences in the sample. This sequence joins TRBV18 and TRBJ2-7, with a weak D call TRBD1 (5 bases). This CDR3 contains 13 residues. CDR1 is KGHSH, CDR2 LQKENI, per germline. The V gene lost 2 bases and the J gene lost 3 bases, with 8 bases spanning the gap. CDR3 nucleotides: TGTGCCAGCTCACCAGGGGCCGGCTACGAGCAGTACTTC. Residues: CASSPGAGYEQYF.

This clone is a singleton in its sample. The V call is TRBV4-2, the J call TRBJ2-1, with 11 bases identical to TRBD2. The CDR3 sequence is 15 residues long. Trimming at V came to 5 bases and at J to 12 bases, leaving 12 bases not matched to a gene. Looked up from germline, CDR1 is LGHNA and CDR2 is YNFKEQ. The CDR3 sequence: CASSAGTSGLHGQFF. CDR3 nucleotides: TGTGCCAGCAGCGCTGGGACTAGCGGCCTACACGGGCAGTTCTTC.

This clone is a singleton in its sample. The J gene is TRBJ2-3, the V gene TRBV2, with D possibly being TRBD1 (5 bases). V was cut by 8 bases and J by 2 bases, with 17 bases left in between. The CDR3 is 15 amino acids. Germline loops: CDR1 SNHLY, CDR2 FYNNEI. DNA of the CDR3: TGTGCCAGCTCAGAGACAGCCACTGCCACAGATACGCAGTATTTT. Amino acids: CASSETATATDTQYF. The full variable domain, with the rest looked up from reference TRBV2 and TRBJ2-3, is EPEVTQTPSHQVTQMGQEVILRCVPISNHLYFYWYRQILGQKVEFLVSFYNNEISEKSEIFDDQFSVERPDGSNFTLKIRSTKLEDSAMYFCASSETATATDTQYFGPGTRLTVL.

The chain is built from TRBV6-1 and TRBJ2-5; 7 positions match TRBD2. The CDR3 length is 18 residues. Germline CDR1 is MNHNS and CDR2 is SASEGT. Trimming at V came to 1 base and at J to 5 bases, leaving 16 bases not matched to a gene. DNA for the CDR3: TGTGCCAGCAGTGAAGTACCCACTAGCGCCTCTTTTTGGGAGACCCAGTACTTC. Protein sequence: CASSEVPTSASFWETQYF.

This clone has a single count. This chain links TRBV6-5 with TRBJ1-4, with D possibly being TRBD1 (6 bases). The germline V gene has CDR1 MNHEY and CDR2 SVGAGI. This CDR3 is built from 14 residues. The V and J ends lost 5 bases and 8 bases respectively, with 15 bases between them. CDR3: CASSKQGVIEKLFF. The CDR3, as DNA: TGTGCCAGCAGTAAACAGGGTGTGATCGAAAAACTGTTTTTT.

The J gene is TRBJ2-2, the V gene TRBV29-1; possibly TRBD1 for D (5 bases). Germline CDR1 SQVTM, CDR2 ANQGSEA. Trimming left V 1 base short and J 1 base short, with 16 bases between. CDR3 length: 17 amino acids. This CDR3 reads CSVEAKGNMRNTGELFF. The CDR3 region has the DNA TGCAGCGTTGAAGCAAAGGGGAACATGAGGAACACCGGGGAGCTGTTTTTT.

The rearrangement uses TRBV3-1 (or the pseudogene TRBV3-2) and TRBJ2-4; D may be TRBD2 (6 bases). The CDR3 totals 14 residues. V lost 4 bases and J lost 8, with 15 bases in between. Looked up from germline, CDR1 is LGHDT and CDR2 is YNNKEL (reference sequence). The CDR3 is CASSLRRGVDIQYF. CDR3 nucleotides: TGTGCCAGCAGCCTCCGCCGCGGGGTGGACATTCAGTACTTC.

The chain carries TRBV4-1 and TRBJ2-1, with 16 bases identical to TRBD2. Germline V gives CDR1 MGHRA, CDR2 YSYEKL. Trimming removed 4 bases from V and 10 bases from J; junction bases left unmatched: 10. The CDR3 loop spans 17 amino acids. The CDR3 protein is CASSPLGLAGGPLEQFF. In nucleotides, the CDR3 is TGCGCCAGCAGCCCCTTGGGACTAGCGGGAGGGCCTTTAGAGCAGTTCTTC.

The CDR3 loop is CASSKTSGSRNEQYF. DNA for the CDR3: TGTGCCAGCAGCAAAACTAGCGGGAGTCGAAACGAGCAGTACTTC. The genes are TRBV7-9 and TRBJ2-7, with TRBD2 matching over 11 bases. CDR3 size: 15 residues. Germline V gene data show CDR1 as SEHNR and CDR2 as FQNEAQ (reference sequence). V was clipped by 5 bases and J by 5 bases; unmatched bases: 8. The whole variable domain, remainder taken from reference TRBV7-9 and TRBJ2-7, is DTGVSQNPRHKITKRGQNVTFRCDPISEHNRLYWYRQTLGQGPEFLTYFQNEAQLEKSRLLSDRFSAERPKGSFSTLEIQRTEQGDSAMYLCASSKTSGSRNEQYFGPGTRLTVT.

The chain uses TRBV21-1 and TRBJ2-7; the DNA was not used to check the table's D call, TRBD2. TRBV21-1 is deemed a pseudogene. The CDR3 is 17 amino acids. CDR3 coding DNA: TGTGCCAGCAGCAAAGCGCCACTAGCGGGAGGGGTCCGCGAGCAGTACTTC. Protein: CASSKAPLAGGVREQYF.